These 4 T cell receptor beta chains originate from one sample sequenced in a study of T cell responses to AZD1222 COVID-19 vaccine (dated by TCRdb to the early 2020s). The library was generated by the immunoSEQ multiplex PCR assay. In its TCRdb copy, this immuneACCESS table keeps in-frame sequences only and misses some clones. Where compared with another copy, unresolved V genes explain less than half of these, and the others have no known cause. This sample is represented by approximately 64,000 clones; about 83% of them were singletons. The ten top clones hold 9.5% to 10% of the sample. Read against the paper, the sample's time point label means: baseline before first vaccination. The source was peripheral blood, collected on day 0 of AZD1222 vaccination. These receptor sequences come from an adult in good health.

V gene TRBV5-1 combines with J gene TRBJ1-4, with TRBD1 matching 10 bases. With 4 bases clipped from V and 7 bases from J, the junction kept 10 bases outside the gene matches. The CDR3 covers 16 residues. Per germline, CDR1 SGHRS and CDR2 YFSETQ. The CDR3 is CASSVLPGQGREKLFF. The CDR3 nucleotides are TGCGCCAGCAGCGTCCTACCGGGACAGGGGCGTGAAAAACTGTTTTTT.

The chain joins TRBV9 to TRBJ1-6; D unresolved. This CDR3 spans 15 amino acids. CDR1 SGDLS and CDR2 YYNGEE come from the germline V gene. V lost 2 bases and J 11 bases, leaving 17 bases between the germline ends. CDR3 sequence reads: CASSVAPGLGAPLHF. As DNA, the CDR3 is TGTGCCAGCAGCGTTGCGCCCGGTCTTGGGGCACCCCTCCACTTT.

The V and J genes are TRBV5-1 and TRBJ1-2; D perhaps matches TRBD1 (5 bases). CDR1 SGHRS and CDR2 YFSETQ come from the germline V gene. The V gene lost 4 bases and the J gene lost 8 bases, with 15 bases spanning the gap. CDR3 size: 13 residues. The CDR3 coding sequence is TGCGCCAGCAGCCCTGACAGCCTCCAGGGCTACACCTTC. Its translation is CASSPDSLQGYTF.

The V call is TRBV12-1, the J call TRBJ2-1; TRBD2 is the table's D call and was not checked against the DNA. TRBV12-1 is a recognized pseudogene. The CDR3 has 10 residues. Here the CDR3 reads CASSPNEQFF. The CDR3 bases are TGTGCCAGCAGCCCTAATGAGCAGTTCTTC.